The text below deals with one T cell receptor beta chain. There is no known antigen for this receptor. Per-base quality was not reported, and no clone a single base away is much larger than it. Germline trimming: 5 bases from V, 0 bases from J; junction bases outside gene matches: 6. The CDR3, cysteine through phenylalanine, is 16 amino acids long. Of all the DNA, just the CDR3 is kept, 48 bases in frame from base 1. Sequences SGHTA (CDR1) and FQGNSA (CDR2) are obtained from the germline V gene. The data are from a study of blood T cell repertoires in COVID-19 (dated by TCRdb to the early 2020s). With respect to the entire study: Samples from collaborators originated in the United States, Italy and Spain and spanned both the acute and convalescent phases of COVID-19. Nearly every sample came with metadata listing a de-identified subject ID, COVID-19 status, age in years and sex. The samples were drawn from the first 160 participants of the ongoing ImmuneRACE study and from under 1,500 subjects provided by 6 global collaborators. Where available, HLA class I and class II types were taken from metadata supplied by the sample provider and were not determined by assay-based typing. The repertoires were made available in a free public database intended to serve as a resource for research on the immune response to SARS-CoV-2. The prospective study material was composed of cDNA or gDNA derived from T cells, B-cell-depleted T cells, or PBMCs. Subjects who had been exposed to COVID-19, were actively infected with it, or had recovered from it provided the deeply sampled blood TCRbeta repertoires that made up the dataset.

The full study reports these points: How much clinical and demographic metadata was included differed by source and by participant, and the metadata was provided uncurated.

One collaborating source in Seattle enrolled patients while the patients were actively infected and followed the patients over time throughout the course of disease. Each collaborating institution followed its own protocols to collect whole blood in K2EDTA tubes. Collaborator samples were shipped for TCRbeta analysis as frozen whole blood, isolated PBMCs, or DNA extracted from either sample type. TCRbeta CDR3 regions were amplified from genomic DNA by means of the immunoSEQ Assay, a bias-controlled multiplex PCR. Concerning the study's data processing: The number of nucleated cells in each sample was estimated from the amplification of reference gene primers within the assay. Sequence reads were collapsed and filtered to measure the absolute abundance of every unique TCRbeta CDR3 rearrangement. For each sample, productive Simpson clonality was calculated as the square root of Simpson's diversity index across productive rearrangements. TCRdb retrieved this table from immuneACCESS and kept in-frame rearrangements only. Not all clones are present; in checked studies, unresolved V genes account for under half, and no reason is known for the remainder. The D gene and trimming were derived from the DNA, and the V and J assignments and clone size from that table. The sample table contains hundreds of thousands of clones; only one count was recorded for around 88% of them. Of the sample, over 10% is held by the ten largest clones.

The clonotype was recovered from a woman aged 65 to 85 with COVID-19, enrolled during active disease. The sequencing input was peripheral blood. The chain joins TRBV7-2 to TRBJ1-4; TRBD1 aligns with 7 central bases. The bases are TGTGCCAGCAGCCCTACCGGGACAGCAACTAATGAAAAACTGTTTTTT. This codes for CASSPTGTATNEKLFF.